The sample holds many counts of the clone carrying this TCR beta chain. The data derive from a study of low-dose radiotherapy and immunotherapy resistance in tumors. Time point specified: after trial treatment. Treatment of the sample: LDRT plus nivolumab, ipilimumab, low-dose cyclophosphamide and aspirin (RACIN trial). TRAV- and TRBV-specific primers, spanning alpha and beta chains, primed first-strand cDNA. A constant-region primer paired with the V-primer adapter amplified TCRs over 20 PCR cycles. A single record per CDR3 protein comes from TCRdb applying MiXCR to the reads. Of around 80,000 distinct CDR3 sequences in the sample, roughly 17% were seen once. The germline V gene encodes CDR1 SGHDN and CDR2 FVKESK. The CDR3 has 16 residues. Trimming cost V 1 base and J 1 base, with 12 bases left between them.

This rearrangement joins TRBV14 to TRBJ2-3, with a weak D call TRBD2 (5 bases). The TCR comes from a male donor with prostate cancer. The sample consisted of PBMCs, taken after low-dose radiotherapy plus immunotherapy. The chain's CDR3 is CASSQVRRARTDTQYF. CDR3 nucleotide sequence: TGTGCCAGCAGCCAAGTACGGCGGGCACGCACAGATACGCAGTATTTT. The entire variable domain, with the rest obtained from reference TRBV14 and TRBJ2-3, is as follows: EAGVTQFPSHSVIEKGQTVTLRCDPISGHDNLYWYRRVMGKEIKFLLHFVKESKQDESGMPNNRFLAERTGGTYSTLKVQPAELEDSGVYFCASSQVRRARTDTQYFGPGTRLTVL.